This is a list of T cell receptor delta chains from one sample in a study of Vδ1+ human thymocytes. TCRdb called clones anew from the multiplex PCR reads with CATT. The top ten clones hold approximately 0.4% of a sample with about 58,000 delta-chain clones, approximately 15% of them seen once. The sample taken for sequencing was Vdelta1+ gamma-delta thymocytes from the thymus. All receptors derive from a girl less than two years old who had congenital heart surgery. CDR3s include the opening cysteine and the closing phenylalanine or tryptophan. The D gene is left open where the match is weak. Rows give clone size only sometimes, using once, few, many, or a class for an expanded clone.

CDR3 length,V gene,clone size,D gene,J gene,CDR3 DNA,CDR3 protein
19,TRDV1,.,TRDD3,TRDJ1,TGTGCTCTTGGGGAGCCCCCATGCGCCCGGGGAGGGGGATACGCAAAACTCATCTTT,CALGEPPCARGGGYAKLIF
23,TRDV1,few,TRDD3,TRDJ1,TGTGCTCTTGGCCACATGGGCCCAACCTACGGGTTACTGGGGGATACGGAAACCGATAAACTCATCTTT,CALGHMGPTYGLLGDTETDKLIF
11,TRDV1,few,.,TRDJ1,TGTGCTCTTGGGAACACCGATAAACTCATCTTT,CALGNTDKLIF
24,TRDV1,.,.,TRDJ1,TGTGCTCTTGGGGAACTAGGTACTCCCTTCCCTACGGCCGGGCTGGGGCCGTACACCGATAAACTCATCTTT,CALGELGTPFPTAGLGPYTDKLIF
18,TRDV1,.,TRDD3,TRDJ1,TGTGCTCTTGGGGAACTAGGGGGGATACGGGGACACACCGATAAACTCATCTTT,CALGELGGIRGHTDKLIF
15,TRDV1,.,.,TRDJ1,TGTGCTCTTGGGGCTCCGGCCTTCCGGACCGATAAACTCATCTTT,CALGAPAFRTDKLIF
21,TRDV1,.,TRDD3,TRDJ1,TGTGCTCTTGGGGAAGTCTTCCTCCATCCCTTACTGGGGGTCCCGACCGATAAACTCATCTTT,CALGEVFLHPLLGVPTDKLIF
15,TRDV1,.,.,TRDJ1,TGTGCTCTTGGGGAAGCTCCGGGTGGCACCGATAAACTCATCTTT,CALGEAPGGTDKLIF
21,TRDV1,.,TRDD3,TRDJ1,TGTGCTCTTGGGGAACCGAGGCCTTCCCCCTCTACTGGGGGATGGGAGGATAAACTCATCTTT,CALGEPRPSPSTGGWEDKLIF
20,TRDV1,.,TRDD3,TRDJ1,TGTGCTCTTGGGGAACGGGGATTTACTGGGGGATACGCCCCCACCGATAAACTCATCTTT,CALGERGFTGGYAPTDKLIF
19,TRDV1,few,TRDD3,TRDJ1,TGTGCTCTTGGAGTCTTCCTGCCGCCTAAACTGGGGGATACTCATAAACTCATCTTT,CALGVFLPPKLGDTHKLIF
17,TRDV1,few,.,TRDJ1,TGTGCTCTTGGGTCGGGTGGCCCTCCTAAATACACCGATAAACTCATCTTT,CALGSGGPPKYTDKLIF
18,TRDV1,few,.,TRDJ1,TGTGCTCTTGGGGATATAAATGCGGGGAGGCGTCCCATCCAAAAACTCATCTTT,CALGDINAGRRPIQKLIF
23,TRDV1,.,TRDD3,TRDJ1,TGTGCTCTCAGACTTCTACGGTCTGTGGTGGGGGATACGCGAGTTTGGTACACCGATAAACTCATCTTT,CALRLLRSVVGDTRVWYTDKLIF
21,TRDV1,.,TRDD3,TRDJ1,TGTGCTCTTGGGTCAAAGGCCCATTTACTTCCTACTGGGGGATACGCCGATAAACTCATCTTT,CALGSKAHLLPTGGYADKLIF
21,TRDV1,few,TRDD3,TRDJ1,TGTGCTCTTGGGGAAGAAATCAGTACTGGGGGATTCCTCCCAAATACCGATAAACTCATCTTT,CALGEEISTGGFLPNTDKLIF
17,TRDV1,few,TRDD3,TRDJ1,TGTGCTCTTGGGGCCCCTACGGGGGATACCTACTCCGAGGAACTCATCTTT,CALGAPTGDTYSEELIF
17,TRDV1,.,.,TRDJ1,TGTGCTCTTGGGGAACGGATTGGGGATCCATACACCGATAAACTCATCTTT,CALGERIGDPYTDKLIF
23,TRDV1,.,TRDD2,TRDJ1,TGTGCTCTTGGGGAAAAGGGTGGTAACCTTCCTACAGGCCGTACTGCGTACACCGATAAACTCATCTTT,CALGEKGGNLPTGRTAYTDKLIF
22,TRDV1,.,TRDD3,TRDJ1,TGTGCTCTTGGGGAACTAGGGGTGTTCCTACGGTCTACTGGGGGATACACCGATAAACTCATCTTT,CALGELGVFLRSTGGYTDKLIF
24,TRDV1,few,.,TRDJ1,TGTGCTCTTGGGGAACCCCCCCCCTCCACACCTTCGCGGGGTCGCCCACAGTACACCGATAAACTCATCTTT,CALGEPPPSTPSRGRPQYTDKLIF
16,TRDV1,few,TRDD3,TRDJ1,TGTGCTCTTGGGGAACTGGGATACCCGTACACCGATAAACTCATCTTT,CALGELGYPYTDKLIF
23,TRDV1,.,TRDD3,TRDJ1,TGTGCTCTTGGGGATCCTTCCTTGCGACCGCTGGGGGATACCCTGTATAAAGTCGATAAACTCATCTTT,CALGDPSLRPLGDTLYKVDKLIF
16,TRDV3,few,.,TRDJ1,TGTGCCGCAGAGGAGATAGCCGGGGGACCGGTCTTTAAACTCATCTTT,CAAEEIAGGPVFKLIF
18,TRDV1,few,TRDD3,TRDJ1,TGTGCTCTTGGGGAACTGTTGGACTGGGGGATACCGAGCGATAAACTCATCTTT,CALGELLDWGIPSDKLIF
18,TRDV1,.,.,TRDJ1,TGTGCTCTTGGGGAACGGGCTCTTCCTCTAGGTACTGGCGGTAAACTCATCTTT,CALGERALPLGTGGKLIF
23,TRDV1,few,TRDD3,TRDJ1,TGTGCTCTTGGGGAACGTCGAAGAGACATCGAGTCTTGGGGGGGATACGGGGTAGATAAACTCATCTTT,CALGERRRDIESWGGYGVDKLIF
22,TRDV1,.,.,TRDJ1,TGTGCTCTTGCCTACCTACTGCATACATCGGGATCCCATGTTGAGGTCACCGATAAACTCATCTTT,CALAYLLHTSGSHVEVTDKLIF
22,TRDV1,few,TRDD3,TRDJ1,TGTGCTCTTGGGGAAAAACGGAAATTGCTGGGGGATCGGCGCCATAACACCGATAAACTCATCTTT,CALGEKRKLLGDRRHNTDKLIF
15,TRDV1,.,.,TRDJ1,TGTGCTCTTGGGGAACGGGCAGCCCTCACCGATAAACTCATCTTT,CALGERAALTDKLIF
26,TRDV1,once,.,TRDJ1,TGTGCTCTTGGGGACTGCCTCATTCCTAAATGTGGTGGAGGCGGGATAGGGCCCGGAGGCACCGATAAACTCATCTTT,CALGDCLIPKCGGGGIGPGGTDKLIF
22,TRDV1,.,TRDD3,TRDJ2,TGTGCTCTTGGGGGAACTTCCTACAGACTGGGGGATAGTCCCCCTTTGACAGCACAACTCTTCTTT,CALGGTSYRLGDSPPLTAQLFF
20,TRDV1,.,TRDD3,TRDJ1,TGTGCTCTTGGGGAACTTTACCAGACTGGGGGATTTGTATACACCGATAAACTCATCTTT,CALGELYQTGGFVYTDKLIF
17,TRDV1,few,.,TRDJ1,TGTGCTCTTGGGGAATTTCTGTGGGGGGCCCTCACCGATAAACTCATCTTT,CALGEFLWGALTDKLIF
22,TRDV1,.,TRDD3,TRDJ1,TGTGCTCTTGGGGGAACTACTATTCCTACCTCTTACTGGGGGATATATACCGATAAACTCATCTTT,CALGGTTIPTSYWGIYTDKLIF
19,TRDV1,few,TRDD3,TRDJ1,TGTGCTCTTGGGGAACTAGGAGCTGGGGGATACGGAGGGATGGATAAACTCATCTTT,CALGELGAGGYGGMDKLIF
14,TRDV2,medium-sized,.,TRDJ1,TGTGCCTGTGACACCGTTATATACACCGATAAACTCATCTTT,CACDTVIYTDKLIF
15,TRDV1,few,.,TRDJ1,TGTGCTCTTGGGGAACGGCCCCAGACCACCGATAAACTCATCTTT,CALGERPQTTDKLIF
21,TRDV1,.,TRDD3,TRDJ1,TGTGCTCTTGGGGAACTAGAAAGGTTTCACCCCTGGGGGATACCGACCGATAAACTCATCTTT,CALGELERFHPWGIPTDKLIF
22,TRDV1,.,TRDD3,TRDJ1,TGTGCTCTTGGGGAACCCGGAGAGGAGCCTGGGGGATACATCAGGAGGACCGATAAACTCATCTTT,CALGEPGEEPGGYIRRTDKLIF
16,TRDV1,.,.,TRDJ1,TGTGCTCTTGGGGAACTCTTCCCCTCGTACACCGATAAACTCATCTTT,CALGELFPSYTDKLIF
24,TRDV1,few,TRDD3,TRDJ1,TGTGCTCTTGGGGAGCGTAATCTTCCTAAGCCCTACTACTGGGGGATACGCTGGACCGATAAACTCATCTTT,CALGERNLPKPYYWGIRWTDKLIF
19,TRDV1,few,.,TRDJ1,TGTGCTCTTGGGGAAATCCCTGATCTCACCGGATGGACGACCGATAAACTCATCTTT,CALGEIPDLTGWTTDKLIF
24,TRDV1,.,TRDD2,TRDJ1,TGTGCTCTTGGGGACCTTTCGCGGCCAGCCTTCCTACGTCGTTGGGGGAGCCACACCGATAAACTCATCTTT,CALGDLSRPAFLRRWGSHTDKLIF
21,TRDV1,few,.,TRDJ1,TGTGCTCTTGGGGAACTGCAGCGGGGGCTCATAGGGACCAAGTACACCGATAAACTCATCTTT,CALGELQRGLIGTKYTDKLIF
21,TRDV1,.,.,TRDJ1,TGTGCTCTTGGGGGCCGAAACGGTCTCCTACGTTTGCTGGGGGGTGATGATAAACTCATCTTT,CALGGRNGLLRLLGGDDKLIF
19,TRDV1,.,TRDD3,TRDJ1,TGTGCTCTGGGACTCCCGAGGACACTGGGGGATACGGGCACCGATAAACTCATCTTT,CALGLPRTLGDTGTDKLIF
18,TRDV1,few,TRDD2,TRDJ1,TGTGCTCTTGGGGAACTCCCGCCTTCCTACGCCGACTGGGGAAAACTCATCTTT,CALGELPPSYADWGKLIF
20,TRDV1,few,TRDD3,TRDJ1,TGTGCTCTTGGGGAACCCACCTCCCCCTGGGGGAGAAGAAACACCGATAAACTCATCTTT,CALGEPTSPWGRRNTDKLIF
17,TRDV1,few,TRDD3,TRDJ1,TGTGCTCTTGGGGAATTAACCGGGGGATACTGGCCCGATAAACTCATCTTT,CALGELTGGYWPDKLIF
20,TRDV1,few,TRDD3,TRDJ1,TGTGCTCTTGGTAAGGTTCCTACACACTGGGGGATGCCTGGAACCGATAAACTCATCTTT,CALGKVPTHWGMPGTDKLIF
24,TRDV1,few,TRDD3,TRDJ1,TGTGCTCTTGGGGAACTCTGCCCCCGCTACGTGGTGGGGGATTTATATCAATACACCGATAAACTCATCTTT,CALGELCPRYVVGDLYQYTDKLIF